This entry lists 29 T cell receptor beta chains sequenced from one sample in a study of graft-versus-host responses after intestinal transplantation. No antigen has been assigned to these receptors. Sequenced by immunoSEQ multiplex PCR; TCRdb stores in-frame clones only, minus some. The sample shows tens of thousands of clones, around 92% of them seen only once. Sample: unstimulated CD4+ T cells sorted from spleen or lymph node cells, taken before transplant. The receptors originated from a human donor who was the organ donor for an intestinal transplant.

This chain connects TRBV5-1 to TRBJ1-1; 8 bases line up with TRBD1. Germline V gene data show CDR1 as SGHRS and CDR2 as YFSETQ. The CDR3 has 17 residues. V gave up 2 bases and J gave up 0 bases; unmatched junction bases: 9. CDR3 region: CASSFGTGDFMNTEAFF. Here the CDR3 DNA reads TGCGCCAGCAGCTTCGGGACAGGAGATTTTATGAACACTGAAGCTTTCTTT. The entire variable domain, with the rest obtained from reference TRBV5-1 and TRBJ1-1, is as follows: KAGVTQTPRYLIKTRGQQVTLSCSPISGHRSVSWYQQTPGQGLQFLFEYFSETQRNKGNFPGRFSGRQFSNSRSEMNVSTLELGDSALYLCASSFGTGDFMNTEAFFGQGTRLTVV.

CDR3 sequence: CASITGGREQFF. In DNA, the CDR3 is TGTGCCAGCATTACGGGGGGTCGGGAGCAGTTCTTC. This chain links TRBV28 with TRBJ2-1; 7 nucleotides agree with TRBD2. The CDR3 spans 12 residues. Germline CDR1 MDHEN, CDR2 SYDVKM. V shed 7 bases and J 10 bases; nucleotides not matched to a gene: 7.

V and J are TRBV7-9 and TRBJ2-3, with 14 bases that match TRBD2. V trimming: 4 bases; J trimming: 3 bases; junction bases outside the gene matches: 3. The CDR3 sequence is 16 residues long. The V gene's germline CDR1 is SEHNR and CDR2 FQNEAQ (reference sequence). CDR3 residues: CASSSRTSGRTDTQYF. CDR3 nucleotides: TGTGCCAGCAGCTCCAGGACTAGCGGGAGGACAGATACGCAGTATTTT.

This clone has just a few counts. CDR3 amino acids: CASGDHGGRARDEQFF. CDR3 bases: TGTGCCAGCGGAGATCATGGCGGGAGGGCCAGGGATGAGCAGTTCTTC. The chain employs TRBV11-1 and TRBJ2-1; 9 bases map to TRBD2. Germline lookup yields CDR1 SGHAT and CDR2 FQDESV (reference sequence). This CDR3 contains 16 residues. V gave up 8 bases and J gave up 8 bases; unmatched junction bases: 16.

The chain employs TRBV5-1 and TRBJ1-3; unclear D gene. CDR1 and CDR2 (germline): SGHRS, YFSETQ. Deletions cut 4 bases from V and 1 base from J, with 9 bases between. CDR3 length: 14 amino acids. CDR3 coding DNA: TGCGCCAGCAGCGGAGGTGATTCTGGAAACACCATATATTTT. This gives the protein CASSGGDSGNTIYF.

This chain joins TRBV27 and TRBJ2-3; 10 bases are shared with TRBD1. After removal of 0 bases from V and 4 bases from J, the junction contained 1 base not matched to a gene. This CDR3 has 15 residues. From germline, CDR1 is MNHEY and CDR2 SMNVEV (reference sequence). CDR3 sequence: CASSLSGTGADTQYF. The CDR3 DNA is TGTGCCAGCAGTTTATCGGGGACAGGGGCAGATACGCAGTATTTT.

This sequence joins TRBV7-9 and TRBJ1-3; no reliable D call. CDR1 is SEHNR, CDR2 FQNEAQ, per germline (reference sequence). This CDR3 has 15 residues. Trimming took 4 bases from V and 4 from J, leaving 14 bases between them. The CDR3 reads CASSSPLTSGNTIYF. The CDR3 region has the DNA TGTGCCAGCAGCTCCCCGCTCACATCCGGAAACACCATATATTTT.

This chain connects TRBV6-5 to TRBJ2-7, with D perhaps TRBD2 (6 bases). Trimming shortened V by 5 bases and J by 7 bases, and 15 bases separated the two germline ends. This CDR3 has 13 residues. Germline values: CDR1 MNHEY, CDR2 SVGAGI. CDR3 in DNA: TGTGCCAGCAGTGAGGTGGGAGCGGGTGAGCAGTACTTC. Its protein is CASSEVGAGEQYF.

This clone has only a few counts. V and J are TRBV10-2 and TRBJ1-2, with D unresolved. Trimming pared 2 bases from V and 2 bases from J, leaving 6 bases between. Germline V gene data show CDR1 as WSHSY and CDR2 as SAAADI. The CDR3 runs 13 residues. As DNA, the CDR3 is TGCGCCAGCAGTGAGACAAAAAACTATGGCTACACCTTC. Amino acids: CASSETKNYGYTF.

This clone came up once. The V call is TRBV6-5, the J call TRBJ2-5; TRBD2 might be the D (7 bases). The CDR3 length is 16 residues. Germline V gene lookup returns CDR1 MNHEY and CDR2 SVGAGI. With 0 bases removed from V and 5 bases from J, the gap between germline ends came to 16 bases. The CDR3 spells CASSYSGGGPGETQYF. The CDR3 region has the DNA TGTGCCAGCAGTTACTCAGGGGGAGGGCCGGGGGAGACCCAGTACTTC.

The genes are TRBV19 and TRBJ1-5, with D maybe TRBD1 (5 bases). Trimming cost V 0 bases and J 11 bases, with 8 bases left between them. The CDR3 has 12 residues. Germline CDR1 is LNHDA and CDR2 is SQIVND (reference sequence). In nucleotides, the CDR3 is TGTGCCAGTAGTATAGAGGGGGGGGCCCAGCATTTT. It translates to CASSIEGGAQHF.

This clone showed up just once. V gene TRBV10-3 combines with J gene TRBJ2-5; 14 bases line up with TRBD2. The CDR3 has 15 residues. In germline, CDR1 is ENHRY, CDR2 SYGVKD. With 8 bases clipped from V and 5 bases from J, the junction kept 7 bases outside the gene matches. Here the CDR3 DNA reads TGTGCCATCGGCCTCGGGACTAGCGGGAGTGAGACCCAGTACTTC. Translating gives CAIGLGTSGSETQYF.

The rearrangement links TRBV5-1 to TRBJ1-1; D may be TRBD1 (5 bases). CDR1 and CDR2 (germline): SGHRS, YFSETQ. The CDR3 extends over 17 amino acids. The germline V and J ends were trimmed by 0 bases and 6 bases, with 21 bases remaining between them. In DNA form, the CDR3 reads TGCGCCAGCAGCTTGGTATCCCCCCTAGGGGCGCAGGCTGAAGCTTTCTTT. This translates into CASSLVSPLGAQAEAFF.

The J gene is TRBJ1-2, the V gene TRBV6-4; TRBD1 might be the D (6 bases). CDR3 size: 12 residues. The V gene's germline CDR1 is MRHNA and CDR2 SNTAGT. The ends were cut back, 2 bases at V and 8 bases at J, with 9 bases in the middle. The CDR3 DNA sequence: TGTGCCAGCAGTGACCGGACAGTAGGCTACACCTTC. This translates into CASSDRTVGYTF.

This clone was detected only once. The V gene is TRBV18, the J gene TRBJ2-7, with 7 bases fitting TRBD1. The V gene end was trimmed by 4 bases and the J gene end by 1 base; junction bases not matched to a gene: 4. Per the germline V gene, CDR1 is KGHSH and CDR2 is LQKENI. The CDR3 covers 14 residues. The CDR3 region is CASSLGDSSYEQYF. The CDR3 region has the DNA TGTGCCAGCTCACTCGGGGACAGTTCCTACGAGCAGTACTTC.

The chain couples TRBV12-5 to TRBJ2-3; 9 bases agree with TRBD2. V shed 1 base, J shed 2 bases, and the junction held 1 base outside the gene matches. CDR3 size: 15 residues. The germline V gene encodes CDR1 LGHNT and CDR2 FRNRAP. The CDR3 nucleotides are TGTGCTAGTGGTTTGGGACTAGCGGACACAGATACGCAGTATTTT. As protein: CASGLGLADTDTQYF.

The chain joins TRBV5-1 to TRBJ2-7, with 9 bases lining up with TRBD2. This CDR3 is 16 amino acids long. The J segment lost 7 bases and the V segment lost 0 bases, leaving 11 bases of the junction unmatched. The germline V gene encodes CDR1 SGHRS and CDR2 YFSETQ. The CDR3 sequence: CASSLASGIPVREQYF. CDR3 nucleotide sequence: TGCGCCAGCAGCTTGGCTAGCGGGATACCCGTTCGAGAGCAGTACTTC.

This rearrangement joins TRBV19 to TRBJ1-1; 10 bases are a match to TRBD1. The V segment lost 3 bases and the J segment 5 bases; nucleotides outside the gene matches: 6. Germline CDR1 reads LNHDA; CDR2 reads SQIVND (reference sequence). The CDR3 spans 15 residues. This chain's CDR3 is CASSITGTGVTEAFF. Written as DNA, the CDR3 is TGTGCCAGTAGTATCACCGGGACAGGGGTGACTGAAGCTTTCTTT.

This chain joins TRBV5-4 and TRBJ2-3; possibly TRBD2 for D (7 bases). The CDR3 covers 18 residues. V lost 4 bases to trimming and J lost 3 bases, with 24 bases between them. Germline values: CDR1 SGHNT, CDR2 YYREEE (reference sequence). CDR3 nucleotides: TGTGCCAGCAGCCCTGGGACTGCCTCCAGGGGAGGGACAGATACGCAGTATTTT. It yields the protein CASSPGTASRGGTDTQYF.

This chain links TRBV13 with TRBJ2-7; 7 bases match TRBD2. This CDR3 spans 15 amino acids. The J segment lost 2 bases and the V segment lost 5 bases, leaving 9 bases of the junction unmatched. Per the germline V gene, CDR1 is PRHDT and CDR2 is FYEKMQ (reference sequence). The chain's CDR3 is CASSRSRDYTYEQYF. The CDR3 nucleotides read TGTGCCAGCAGCCGCAGTCGGGACTATACCTACGAGCAGTACTTC.

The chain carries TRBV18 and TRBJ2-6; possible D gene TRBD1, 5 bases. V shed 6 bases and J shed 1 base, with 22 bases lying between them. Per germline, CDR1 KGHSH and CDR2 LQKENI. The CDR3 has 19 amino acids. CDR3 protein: CASSLRQGPNWSGANVLTF. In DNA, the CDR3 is TGTGCCAGCTCCCTACGTCAGGGCCCAAATTGGTCTGGGGCCAACGTCCTGACTTTC.

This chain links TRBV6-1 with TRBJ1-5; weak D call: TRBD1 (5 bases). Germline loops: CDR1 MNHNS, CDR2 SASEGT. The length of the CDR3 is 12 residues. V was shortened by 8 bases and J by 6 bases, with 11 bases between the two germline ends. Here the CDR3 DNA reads TGTGCCAGCCTTGGGACTCTTCAGCCCCAGCATTTT. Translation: CASLGTLQPQHF.

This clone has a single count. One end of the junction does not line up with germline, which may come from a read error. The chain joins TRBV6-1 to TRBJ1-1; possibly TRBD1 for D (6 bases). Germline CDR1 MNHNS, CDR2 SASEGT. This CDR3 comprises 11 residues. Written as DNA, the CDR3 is TGTGCCAGCAGTGAGTTGCGGACAGCTAGGTTT. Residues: CASSELRTARF.

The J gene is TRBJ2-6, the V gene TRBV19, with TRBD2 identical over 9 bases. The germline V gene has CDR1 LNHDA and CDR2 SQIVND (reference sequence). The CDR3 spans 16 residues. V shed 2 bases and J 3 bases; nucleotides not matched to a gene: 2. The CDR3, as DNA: TGTGCCAGTAGTATACTAGCGGGATTTGGGGCCAACGTCCTGACTTTC. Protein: CASSILAGFGANVLTF. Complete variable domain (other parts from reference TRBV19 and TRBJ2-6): DGGITQSPKYLFRKEGQNVTLSCEQNLNHDAMYWYRQDPGQGLRLIYYSQIVNDFQKGDIAEGYSVSREKKESFPLTVTSAQKNPTAFYLCASSILAGFGANVLTFGAGSRLTVL.

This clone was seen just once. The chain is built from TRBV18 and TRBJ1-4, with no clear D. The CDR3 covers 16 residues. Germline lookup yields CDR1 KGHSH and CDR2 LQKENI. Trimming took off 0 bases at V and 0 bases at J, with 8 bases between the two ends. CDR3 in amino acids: CASSPPPGSTNEKLFF. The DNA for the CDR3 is TGTGCCAGCTCACCACCGCCGGGGTCAACTAATGAAAAACTGTTTTTT.

DNA of the CDR3: TGTGCCAGCAGTTTACGGGGTTTCGGCTACACCTTC. Protein sequence: CASSLRGFGYTF. The chain is built from TRBV28 and TRBJ1-2, with D uncertain. V lost 2 bases and J lost 8, with 9 bases in between. Germline CDR1 MDHEN, CDR2 SYDVKM. The CDR3 runs 12 residues.

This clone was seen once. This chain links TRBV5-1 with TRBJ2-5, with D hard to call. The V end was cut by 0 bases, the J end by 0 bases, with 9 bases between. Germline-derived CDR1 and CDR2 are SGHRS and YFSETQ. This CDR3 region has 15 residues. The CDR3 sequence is CASSLEWQYQETQYF. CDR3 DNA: TGCGCCAGCAGCTTGGAATGGCAGTACCAAGAGACCCAGTACTTC.

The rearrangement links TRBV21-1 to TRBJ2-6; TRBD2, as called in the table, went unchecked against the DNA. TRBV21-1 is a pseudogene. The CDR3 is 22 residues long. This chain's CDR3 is CASSISRRLAGEVRSGANVLTF. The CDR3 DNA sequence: TGTGCCAGCAGCATTTCCCGGCGACTAGCGGGAGAAGTCCGCTCTGGGGCCAACGTCCTGACTTTC.

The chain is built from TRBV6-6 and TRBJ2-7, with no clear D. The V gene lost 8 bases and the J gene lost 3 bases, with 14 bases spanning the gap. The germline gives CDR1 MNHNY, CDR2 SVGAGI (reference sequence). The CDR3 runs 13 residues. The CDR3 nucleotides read TGTGCCAGCCACGATAGAGGCGACTACGAGCAGTACTTC. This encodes CASHDRGDYEQYF.